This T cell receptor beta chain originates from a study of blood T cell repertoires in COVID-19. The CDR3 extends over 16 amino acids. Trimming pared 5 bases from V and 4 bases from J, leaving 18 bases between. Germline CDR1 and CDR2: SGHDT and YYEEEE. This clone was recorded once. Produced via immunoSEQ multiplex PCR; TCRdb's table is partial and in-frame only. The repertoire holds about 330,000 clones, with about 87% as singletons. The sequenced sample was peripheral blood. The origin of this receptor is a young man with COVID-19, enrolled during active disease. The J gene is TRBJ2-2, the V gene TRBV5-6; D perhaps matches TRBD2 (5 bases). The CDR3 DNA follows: TGTGCCAGCAGACCCCTAAGTAGCGCCATCACCGGGGAGCTGTTTTTT. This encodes CASRPLSSAITGELFF.